The 6 T cell receptor beta chains below come from one sample, sequenced in a study of control samples from healthy donors and cancer patients. Using immunoSEQ multiplex PCR, the repertoire was profiled, and TCRdb retains in-frame clones only, with some absent. The data contain 200,000 or so clones, over 80% of them seen just once; the ten biggest clones take up 1.5% to 2%. Material for sequencing was blood. These TCRs come from a man younger than 45 in good health.

This clone was picked up a small number of times. V is TRBV6-5 and J is TRBJ2-7; no clear D gene. There are 14 residues in the CDR3. Per germline, CDR1 MNHEY and CDR2 SVGAGI. Trimming took 5 bases from V and 3 from J, leaving 14 bases between them. The CDR3 nucleotides read TGTGCCAGCAGTCCTACACTACTCGGCTACGAGCAGTACTTC. Protein product: CASSPTLLGYEQYF.

The chain employs TRBV3-1 (or the pseudogene TRBV3-2) and TRBJ1-3; D is undetermined. CDR3 length: 16 amino acids. Germline CDR1 reads LGHDT; CDR2 reads YNNKEL (reference sequence). V was pared by 4 bases and J by 3 bases, with 16 bases between. The CDR3 loop reads CASSLSQVSLGNTIYF. The CDR3 DNA reads TGTGCCAGCAGCCTAAGTCAGGTTAGCCTTGGAAACACCATATATTTT.

V usage is TRBV5-1 and J usage is TRBJ2-7, with TRBD2 as a possible D gene (6 bases). There are 15 residues in the CDR3. CDR1 SGHRS and CDR2 YFSETQ come from the germline V gene. V was pared by 6 bases and J by 0 bases, with 16 bases between. CDR3 residues: CASNQRGGPSYEQYF. CDR3 coding DNA: TGCGCCAGCAATCAAAGGGGAGGTCCCTCCTACGAGCAGTACTTC.

A single count supports this clone. V is TRBV11-2 and J is TRBJ2-7; D is ambiguous. V was pared by 0 bases and J by 5 bases, with 8 bases between. Germline V gene lookup returns CDR1 SGHAT and CDR2 FQNNGV. This CDR3 is 13 amino acids long. The DNA of the CDR3 is TGTGCCAGCAGCTTAGAACCACCAGACGAGCAGTACTTC. Protein sequence: CASSLEPPDEQYF.

The chain joins TRBV19 to TRBJ1-4, with TRBD1 identical over 8 bases. This CDR3 has 16 amino acids. Germline-derived CDR1 and CDR2 are LNHDA and SQIVND (reference sequence). The trim removed 6 bases at V and 4 bases at J, leaving 10 bases unmatched. CDR3 coding DNA: TGTGCCAGTAGCAGGGGGCGCCGAGGGGTTAATGAAAAACTGTTTTTT. It codes for CASSRGRRGVNEKLFF.

The chain recombines TRBV10-1 with TRBJ1-1; D is unresolved. Deletions cut 6 bases from V and 1 base from J, with 9 bases between. The CDR3 spans 13 residues. CDR1 is WNHNN and CDR2 is SYGVQD in the germline V gene (reference sequence). The CDR3 region has the DNA TGCGCCAGCAGATCCGGGCGGAACACTGAAGCTTTCTTT. Translating it yields CASRSGRNTEAFF.